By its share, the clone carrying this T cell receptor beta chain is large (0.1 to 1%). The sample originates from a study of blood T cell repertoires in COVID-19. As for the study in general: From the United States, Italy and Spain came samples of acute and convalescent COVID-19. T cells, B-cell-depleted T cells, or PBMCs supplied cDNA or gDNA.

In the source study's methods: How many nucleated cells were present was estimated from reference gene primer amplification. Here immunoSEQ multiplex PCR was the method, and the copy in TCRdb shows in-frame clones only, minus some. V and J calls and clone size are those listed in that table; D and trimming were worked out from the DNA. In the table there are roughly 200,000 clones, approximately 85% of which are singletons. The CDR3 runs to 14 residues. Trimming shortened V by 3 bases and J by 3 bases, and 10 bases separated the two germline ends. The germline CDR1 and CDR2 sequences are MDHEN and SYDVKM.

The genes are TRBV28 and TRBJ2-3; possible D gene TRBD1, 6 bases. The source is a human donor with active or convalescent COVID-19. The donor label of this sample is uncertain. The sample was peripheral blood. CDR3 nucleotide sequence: TGTGCCAGCAGTTTTCTTAGGGGGACAGATACGCAGTATTTT. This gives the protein CASSFLRGTDTQYF.